Shown below are 10 T cell receptor beta chains from a single sample sequenced in a study of T cell responses to AZD1222 COVID-19 vaccine. Sequencing was performed with immunoSEQ multiplex PCR; in TCRdb, only in-frame clones are kept and a portion is missing. Found here are roughly 100,000 clones, approximately 90% of them singletons; the top ten hold approximately 1.3%. Sequenced here: peripheral blood, sampled on day 0 of AZD1222 vaccination. All receptors come from an adult in good health.

The V gene is TRBV28, the J gene TRBJ1-4; D ambiguous. The germline V gene has CDR1 MDHEN and CDR2 SYDVKM. Trimming shortened V by 7 bases and J by 8 bases, and 14 bases separated the two germline ends. This CDR3 spans 13 amino acids. CDR3 sequence: CASKRAQIEKLFF. The CDR3 DNA sequence: TGTGCCAGCAAAAGGGCACAGATAGAAAAACTGTTTTTT.

This clone has only one observation. This chain joins TRBV28 and TRBJ1-3; D is ambiguous. The CDR3 sequence is 15 residues long. The ends were cut back, 5 bases at V and 0 bases at J, with 11 bases in the middle. Germline V gene lookup returns CDR1 MDHEN and CDR2 SYDVKM. The CDR3 nucleotides are TGTGCCAGCAGTACCCAGTATCACTCTGGAAACACCATATATTTT. It is translated as CASSTQYHSGNTIYF.

This chain uses TRBV4-1 with TRBJ1-3, with 7 bases identical to TRBD1. V gave up 4 bases and J gave up 4 bases; unmatched junction bases: 4. The length of the CDR3 is 14 residues. Germline lookup yields CDR1 MGHRA and CDR2 YSYEKL. CDR3 loop: CASSPEDRGNTIYF. CDR3 bases: TGCGCCAGCAGCCCCGAGGACAGGGGAAACACCATATATTTT.

The chain uses TRBV28 and TRBJ1-5; tentative D call: TRBD1 (6 bases). V was shortened by 6 bases and J by 0 bases, with 18 bases between the two germline ends. This CDR3 has 17 amino acids. The germline CDR1 and CDR2 sequences are MDHEN and SYDVKM. The CDR3 DNA reads TGTGCCAGCAGGACGCCGGGACAATCATATAGCAATCAGCCCCAGCATTTT. Protein sequence: CASRTPGQSYSNQPQHF.

This chain joins TRBV30 and TRBJ1-3; TRBD1 agrees at 8 bases. CDR1 and CDR2 (germline): GTSNPN, SVGIG (reference sequence). V lost 3 bases and J lost 7; bases outside the gene matches: 8. The CDR3 runs 14 residues. This CDR3 reads CAWRDRGRRNTIYF. In DNA form, the CDR3 reads TGTGCCTGGAGAGACAGGGGAAGAAGGAACACCATATATTTT.

This chain joins TRBV14 and TRBJ1-1, with D maybe TRBD1 (5 bases). Germline assignment: CDR1 SGHDN and CDR2 FVKESK. The CDR3 is made up of 17 amino acids. The V end lost 4 bases, the J end lost 3 bases, and 21 bases lay between the germline ends. As DNA, the CDR3 is TGTGCCAGCAGCCCCCTCCGAGCAGGGACCTTGGACACTGAAGCTTTCTTT. Its translation is CASSPLRAGTLDTEAFF.

The V call is TRBV27, the J call TRBJ2-7, with D tentatively TRBD1 or TRBD2 (7 bases each). CDR1 and CDR2 (germline): MNHEY, SMNVEV (reference sequence). The CDR3 is made up of 16 amino acids. V was pared by 4 bases and J by 1 base, with 17 bases between. CDR3 loop: CASSWLGGGGSYEQYF. The CDR3 nucleotides are TGTGCCAGCAGTTGGTTAGGGGGCGGGGGATCCTACGAGCAGTACTTC.

The chain carries TRBV3-1 (or the pseudogene TRBV3-2) and TRBJ2-1; no definite D call. Germline CDR1 LGHDT, CDR2 YNNKEL (reference sequence). The CDR3 sequence is 13 residues long. V lost 0 bases, J lost 8 bases, and 8 bases lay in between. The CDR3, as DNA: TGTGCCAGCAGCCAAGACTCCAGGCATGAGCAGTTCTTC. This codes for CASSQDSRHEQFF.

The rearrangement links TRBV25-1 to TRBJ1-4; D is perhaps TRBD1 (5 bases). Trimming removed 3 bases at V and 6 bases at J, with 11 bases between. In germline, CDR1 is MGHDK, CDR2 SYGVNS. The CDR3 length is 14 residues. The DNA for the CDR3 is TGTGCCAGCAGTGAGTCAGGGTTATATGAAAAACTGTTTTTT. Protein product: CASSESGLYEKLFF.

The count of this clone is one. The rearrangement links TRBV27 to TRBJ2-2; D gene ambiguous. The germline V gene has CDR1 MNHEY and CDR2 SMNVEV (reference sequence). This CDR3 has 12 amino acids. Between the trimmed V and J ends, which lost 5 bases and 7 bases, there was a span of 8 bases. The CDR3 coding sequence is TGTGCCAGCAGTAGGTCGGGCGGGGAGCTGTTTTTT. It encodes CASSRSGGELFF.